The clone carrying this T cell receptor beta chain was detected many times. The antigen is not known. The data are from a study of T cells in Graves' hyperthyroidism and ophthalmopathy. Study-wide points: Blood also contained most expanded thyroid clonotypes above 0.001. For ophthalmopathy, model prediction preceded onset by a median roughly 6.5 months.

Amplified regions were TCR beta CDR3 sequences from RNA transcripts. In the first-round RT-PCR of the TCR CDR3, the HTBI primer set was used. In TCRdb, the multiplex PCR reads were re-called with MiXCR into one record per CDR3 protein. Of fewer than 650,000 distinct CDR3 sequences in the sample, about 14% are singletons; the top ten hold approximately 14%. The germline CDR1 and CDR2 sequences are SNHLY and FYNNEI. V shed 6 bases and J shed 2 bases, with 13 bases lying between them. This CDR3 spans 14 amino acids. The PBMCs had their origin in roughly 9.8 ml of fresh peripheral blood. The receptor's source is a woman between 40 and 50 years old with Graves' hyperthyroidism. The sample was blood. This rearrangement joins TRBV2 to TRBJ2-5, with a tentative D call TRBD2 (6 bases). The CDR3 DNA sequence: TGTGCCAGCAGGCTCCCGGGAGCACAAGAGACCCAGTACTTC. Encoded protein: CASRLPGAQETQYF.